This TCR beta chain was captured by sequencing in a study of persistence of HIV-infected CD4 T cells. The immunoSEQ assay was version 4, run in survey mode. Genomic DNA was diluted to about 9.4 ng/uL, up to about 1 ug per sample. Using immunoSEQ multiplex PCR, the repertoire was profiled, and TCRdb retains in-frame clones only, with some absent. Altogether about 15,000 clones are present, roughly 71% being singletons, with the ten largest covering roughly 17%. Study outcomes and limitations: TCR analyses could not target the rare provirus-carrying CMV-responding cells.

This clone was recorded only once. Its antigen is not known. Cells were stimulated with CMV-infected fibroblast lysates at 10 ug/mL. CD4+ T cells upregulating both CD40 ligand and CD69 were sorted as responding cells. Anti-CD28/CD49d costimulation, CD40-blocking antibody and enfuvirtide were given to CD8-depleted PBMCs for about 19 hours. The sequence was obtained from an adult man with HIV who was CMV-seropositive. The sequencing here drew on CD4+ T cells sorted from PBMCs after approximately 20-hour stimulation, taken from a patient who received antiretroviral therapy.

CDR3 DNA: TGTGCCAGCAGTCCATCTCGTAAGGGACAGGGGAACTATGGCTACACCTTC. Protein product: CASSPSRKGQGNYGYTF. The chain is built from TRBV6-6 and TRBJ1-2; TRBD1 matches at 10 bases. V gave up 5 bases and J gave up 2 bases; unmatched junction bases: 11. The V gene's germline CDR1 is MNHNY and CDR2 SVGAGI (reference sequence). The length of the CDR3 is 17 residues.